This TCR beta chain was captured in a study of T-cell reconstitution after alpha-beta-depleted transplantation in children (dated by TCRdb to 2016 to 2018). Some background on the complete study: T-cell immune reconstitution after TCRalphabeta/CD19-depleted allogeneic hematopoietic cell transplantation in children was quantitatively tracked in the study by means of TCR repertoire profiling.

Comment on this clonotype: Its antigen has not been determined. Per-nucleotide qualities are absent, and no much larger clonotype sits a single base away.

Reading from cysteine to phenylalanine, the CDR3 counts 18 amino acids. Left in the record is the CDR3 DNA by itself, 54 bases read in frame from the first base. Relative to germline, V is missing 4 bases and J is missing 0 bases, with 5 bases of the junction outside any gene match. The germline V gene sets CDR1 to SGDLS and CDR2 to YYNGEE. Libraries were constructed by PCR. Sequenced using an Illumina HiSeq 2500. TCR libraries were prepared with molecular barcoding, using unique molecular identifiers to normalize TCRbeta repertoire quantification. The raw public reads went through TCRdb reprocessing: fastp at Q25, MiXCR clone calling, in-frame beta chains kept. Each CDR3 protein appears once, grouped with its most common genes and DNA. This sample comprises approximately 270,000 distinct CDR3 sequences, more than 8% of them detected only once. Over 9% of the sample lies in the top ten.

This specimen was PBMCs from the stem cell graft donor, taken from the stem cell graft. Recombination linked TRBV9 to TRBJ2-3, with 16 bases in between that match TRBD2. This TCR derives from a human donor who donated a stem cell graft to a child with SCID. The encoded CDR3 is CASSHGTSGGASTDTQYF. At the DNA level, the sequence is TGTGCCAGCAGCCACGGGACTAGCGGGGGGGCTAGCACAGATACGCAGTATTTT.